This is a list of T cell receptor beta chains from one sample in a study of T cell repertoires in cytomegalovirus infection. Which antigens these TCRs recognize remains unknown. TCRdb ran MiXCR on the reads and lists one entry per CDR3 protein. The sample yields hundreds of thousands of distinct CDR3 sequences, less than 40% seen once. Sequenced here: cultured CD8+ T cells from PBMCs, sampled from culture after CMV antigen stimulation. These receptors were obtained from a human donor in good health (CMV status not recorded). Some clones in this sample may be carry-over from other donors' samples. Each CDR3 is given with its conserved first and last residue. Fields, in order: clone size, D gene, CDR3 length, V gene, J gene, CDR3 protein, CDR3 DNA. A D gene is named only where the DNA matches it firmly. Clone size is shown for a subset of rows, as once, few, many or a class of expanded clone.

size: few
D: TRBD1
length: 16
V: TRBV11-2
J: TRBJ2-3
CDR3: CASSQDRGAPGDTQYF
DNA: TGTGCCAGCAGTCAGGACAGGGGCGCACCGGGGGATACGCAGTATTTT

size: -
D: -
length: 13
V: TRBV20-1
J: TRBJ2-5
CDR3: CSARGRGGETQYF
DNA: TGCAGTGCTAGAGGCAGGGGCGGAGAGACCCAGTACTTC

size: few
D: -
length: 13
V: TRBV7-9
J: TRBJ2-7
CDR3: CASSFQGDYEQYF
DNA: TGTGCCAGCAGCTTTCAGGGTGATTACGAGCAGTACTTC

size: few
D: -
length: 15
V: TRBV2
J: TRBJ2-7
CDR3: CASTSRASPSYEQYF
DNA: TGTGCCAGCACCTCAAGGGCTAGTCCCTCCTACGAGCAGTACTTC

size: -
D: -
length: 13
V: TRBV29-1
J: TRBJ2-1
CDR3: CSVETRGRGEQFF
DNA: TGCAGCGTTGAAACGCGGGGGCGGGGTGAGCAGTTCTTC

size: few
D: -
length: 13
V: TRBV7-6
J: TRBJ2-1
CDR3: CASSIGEDNEQFF
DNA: TGTGCCAGCAGCATAGGGGAGGACAATGAGCAGTTCTTC

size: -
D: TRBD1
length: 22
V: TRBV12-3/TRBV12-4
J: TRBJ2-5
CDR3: CASSFILGTGGRTPLLQETQYF
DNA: TGTGCCAGCAGTTTTATCTTGGGGACAGGGGGCCGTACTCCCCTTCTCCAAGAGACCCAGTACTTC

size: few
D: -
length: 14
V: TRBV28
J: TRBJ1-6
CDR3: CASRVLDYNSPLHF
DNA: TGTGCCAGCAGAGTCCTCGACTATAATTCACCCCTCCACTTT

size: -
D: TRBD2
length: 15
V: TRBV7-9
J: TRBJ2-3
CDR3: CASSPRGERTDTQYF
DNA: TGTGCCAGCAGCCCGCGGGGGGAACGCACAGATACGCAGTATTTT

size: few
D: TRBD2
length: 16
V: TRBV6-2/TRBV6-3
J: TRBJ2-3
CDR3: CASSPIAGSSTDTQYF
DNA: TGTGCCAGCAGTCCAATAGCGGGGAGTAGCACAGATACGCAGTATTTT

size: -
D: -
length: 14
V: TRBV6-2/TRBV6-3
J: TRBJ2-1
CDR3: CASSYTGSFNEQFF
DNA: TGTGCCAGCAGTTATACAGGTAGCTTCAATGAGCAGTTCTTC

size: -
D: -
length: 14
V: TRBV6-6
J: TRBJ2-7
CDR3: CASSKLGRTYEQYF
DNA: TGTGCCAGCAGTAAACTTGGACGGACCTACGAGCAGTACTTC

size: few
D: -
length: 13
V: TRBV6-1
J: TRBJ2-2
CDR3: CASEGYFTGELFF
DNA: TGTGCCAGCGAGGGTTACTTCACCGGGGAGCTGTTTTTT

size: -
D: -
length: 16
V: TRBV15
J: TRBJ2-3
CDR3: CASSGRKRAATDTQYF
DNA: TGTGCCTCCAGCGGACGAAAGCGGGCCGCCACAGATACGCAGTATTTT

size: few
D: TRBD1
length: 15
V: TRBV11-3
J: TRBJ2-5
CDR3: CASSRGQEILETQYF
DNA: TGTGCCAGCAGCCGAGGACAGGAAATTTTAGAGACCCAGTACTTC

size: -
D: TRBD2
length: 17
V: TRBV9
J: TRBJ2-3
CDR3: CASSVATGLASTDTQYF
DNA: TGTGCCAGCAGCGTAGCTACGGGACTAGCGTCCACAGATACGCAGTATTTT

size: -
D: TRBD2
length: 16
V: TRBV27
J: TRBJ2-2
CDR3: CASSLLAGLTTGELFF
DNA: TGTGCCAGCAGTTTACTAGCGGGATTGACAACCGGGGAGCTGTTTTTT

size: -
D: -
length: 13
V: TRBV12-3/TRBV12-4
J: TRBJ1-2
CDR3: CASSLPGGVFYTF
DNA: TGTGCCAGCAGTTTACCGGGCGGAGTGTTCTACACCTTC

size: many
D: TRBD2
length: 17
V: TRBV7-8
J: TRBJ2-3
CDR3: CASSLVLAGNSTDTQYF
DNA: TGTGCCAGCAGCTTAGTGCTAGCGGGGAACTCCACAGATACGCAGTATTTT

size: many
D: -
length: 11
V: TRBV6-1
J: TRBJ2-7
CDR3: CASSTPYEQYF
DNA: TGTGCCAGCAGTACTCCCTACGAGCAGTACTTC

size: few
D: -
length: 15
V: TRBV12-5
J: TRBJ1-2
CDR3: CASGFDLGLNYGYTF
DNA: TGTGCTAGTGGTTTTGACCTGGGACTGAACTATGGCTACACCTTC

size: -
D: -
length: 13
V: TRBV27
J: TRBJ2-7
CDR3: CASSFAGIYEQYF
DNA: TGTGCCAGCAGTTTTGCGGGCATTTACGAGCAGTACTTC

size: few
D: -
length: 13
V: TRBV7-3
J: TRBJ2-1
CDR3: CASSADSYNEQFF
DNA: TGTGCCAGCAGCGCGGACAGCTACAATGAGCAGTTCTTC

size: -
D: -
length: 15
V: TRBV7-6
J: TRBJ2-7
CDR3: CASSLPGADSSEQYF
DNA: TGTGCCAGCAGCTTACCAGGGGCGGATTCTAGCGAGCAGTACTTC

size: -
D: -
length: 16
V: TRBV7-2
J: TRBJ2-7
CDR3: CASSLAAGTSSYEQYF
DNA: TGTGCCAGCAGCTTAGCCGCGGGCACTAGCTCCTACGAGCAGTACTTC

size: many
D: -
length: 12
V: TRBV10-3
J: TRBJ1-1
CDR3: CAISGFAREAFF
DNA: TGTGCCATCAGTGGCTTTGCGCGTGAAGCTTTCTTT

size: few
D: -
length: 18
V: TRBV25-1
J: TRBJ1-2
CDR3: CASSELDKWGQGNYGYTF
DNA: TGTGCCAGCAGTGAATTAGATAAATGGGGGCAGGGCAACTATGGCTACACCTTC

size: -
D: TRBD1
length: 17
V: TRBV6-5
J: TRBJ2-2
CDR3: CASSYWGTGMVTGELFF
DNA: TGTGCCAGCAGTTACTGGGGGACAGGGATGGTGACCGGGGAGCTGTTTTTT

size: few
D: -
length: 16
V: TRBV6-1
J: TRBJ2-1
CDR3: CASRASIGELEYEQFF
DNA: TGTGCCAGCAGGGCATCAATAGGGGAATTGGAGTATGAGCAGTTCTTC

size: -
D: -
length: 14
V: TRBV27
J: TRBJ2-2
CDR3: CASSFRQRDGELFF
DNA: TGTGCCAGCAGTTTCAGGCAAAGAGACGGGGAGCTGTTTTTT

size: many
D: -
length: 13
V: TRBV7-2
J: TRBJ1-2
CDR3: CASRGSANYGYTF
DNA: TGTGCCAGTCGGGGCAGCGCTAACTATGGCTACACCTTC

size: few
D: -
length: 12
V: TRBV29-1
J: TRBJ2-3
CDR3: CSVESRADTQYF
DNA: TGCAGCGTTGAGTCGCGCGCAGATACGCAGTATTTT